Listed here are 21 T cell receptor beta chains from one sample, sequenced in a study of CD8 T cells in ankylosing spondylitis. Their cognate antigens are unknown. TCRdb independently ran MiXCR on the 5' RACE reads; one entry per CDR3 protein. The profile shows some 200,000 distinct CDR3 sequences, approximately 7.4% of them singletons. Study conclusions and caveats: Blood from ankylosing spondylitis patients appeared to carry a characteristic roughly 8-variant TCR beta motif.

Material: blood, either unsorted or a sorted T cell fraction (not recorded which). These receptors originate from a male donor with ankylosing spondylitis.

This clonotype was seen at least ten times. The V call is TRBV2, the J call TRBJ1-2; D remains ambiguous. V lost 4 bases and J lost 0, with 15 bases in between. In germline, CDR1 is SNHLY, CDR2 FYNNEI. The CDR3 loop spans 16 amino acids. The CDR3 DNA sequence: TGTGCCAGCAGTGTTATCGATACAGCTCCTAACTATGGCTACACCTTC. This gives the protein CASSVIDTAPNYGYTF.

In this sample, this clonotype turned up many times. V usage is TRBV4-3 and J usage is TRBJ1-6; 11 bases are a match to TRBD1. J gave up 10 bases and V 8 bases, and 10 bases lay outside the gene matches. The CDR3 totals 15 residues. The germline V gene has CDR1 LGHNA and CDR2 YSLEER. The CDR3 DNA follows: TGCGCCAGCCGTACCGGGACAGGGGGAGACTCACCCCTCCACTTT. Translation: CASRTGTGGDSPLHF.

At least ten counts were recorded for this clonotype. This chain uses TRBV6-2 or TRBV6-3 with TRBJ2-1; D is perhaps TRBD1 or TRBD2 (5 bases each). Looked up from germline, CDR1 is MNHEY and CDR2 is SVGEGT. V lost 2 bases, J lost 3 bases, and 14 bases lay in between. The CDR3 contains 16 residues. CDR3 nucleotide sequence: TGTGCCAGCAGTTACAGCTCTGTGGGGGACTACAATGAGCAGTTCTTC. Translation: CASSYSSVGDYNEQFF.

This clonotype was detected many times. This chain connects TRBV28 to TRBJ2-7; 10 positions agree with TRBD1. This CDR3 contains 15 residues. From germline, CDR1 is MDHEN and CDR2 SYDVKM. The J segment lost 1 base and the V segment lost 5 bases, leaving 5 bases of the junction unmatched. The CDR3 region is CASSARQGASYEQYF. CDR3 coding DNA: TGTGCCAGCAGTGCCAGACAGGGGGCGTCCTACGAGCAGTACTTC.

This clonotype was found many times. The chain is built from TRBV7-9 and TRBJ1-1, with D unclear. The V gene's germline CDR1 is SEHNR and CDR2 FQNEAQ (reference sequence). Trimming removed 5 bases at V and 3 bases at J, with 13 bases between. This CDR3 has 14 residues. This CDR3 is CASSPAGEHTEAFF. The CDR3 DNA reads TGTGCCAGCAGCCCCGCCGGGGAACACACTGAAGCTTTCTTT.

This clonotype was observed at least ten times. The genes are TRBV28 and TRBJ2-1; TRBD2 agrees at 10 bases. This CDR3 region has 15 residues. The germline gives CDR1 MDHEN, CDR2 SYDVKM. With V trimmed by 3 bases and J by 10 bases, 9 bases remained unmatched. The chain's CDR3 is CASSFGSSGSEEQFF. In nucleotides, the CDR3 is TGTGCCAGCAGTTTCGGTTCTAGCGGGAGTGAAGAGCAGTTCTTC. Filled out from reference TRBV28 and TRBJ2-1, the complete variable domain reads DVKVTQSSRYLVKRTGEKVFLECVQDMDHENMFWYRQDPGLGLRLIYFSYDVKMKEKGDIPEGYSVSREKKERFSLILESASTNQTSMYLCASSFGSSGSEEQFFGPGTRLTVL.

This chain uses TRBV20-1 with TRBJ1-5; D is uncertain. Germline V CDR1 and CDR2: DFQATT, SNEGSKA (reference sequence). Trimming pared 6 bases from V and 0 bases from J, leaving 12 bases between. The CDR3 covers 14 residues. In DNA, the CDR3 is TGCAGTGCCCCGGGCCCAGTTAGCAATCAGCCCCAGCATTTT. Translating gives CSAPGPVSNQPQHF.

This clonotype was recorded a few times. J is TRBJ2-7 and V is TRBV6-2 or TRBV6-3; 8 positions match TRBD2. The J segment lost 5 bases and the V segment lost 6 bases, leaving 9 bases of the junction unmatched. Germline V gene data show CDR1 as MNHEY and CDR2 as SVGEGT. CDR3 length: 14 residues. CDR3 sequence (DNA): TGTGCCAGCAGCTCAACACTAGCGGAACACGAGCAGTACTTC. Its translation: CASSSTLAEHEQYF.

This clonotype was detected a few times. The junction and the germline gene differ at one end; a read error may be behind it. The rearrangement links TRBV13 to TRBJ2-7, with D possibly TRBD1 on 5 matching bases. Germline CDR1 reads PRHDT; CDR2 reads FYEKMQ (reference sequence). The CDR3 covers 12 residues. The CDR3 DNA follows: TGTGCCAGCAGCCCCCAGAACAGGCGTATCAGGTTC. Translated: CASSPQNRRIRF.

This clonotype was counted ten times or more. The genes are TRBV7-6 and TRBJ1-5; 7 nucleotides agree with TRBD1. The CDR3 runs 15 residues. Losses at the gene ends were 3 bases for V and 4 bases for J; bases not matched to a gene: 6. Germline V lookup: CDR1 SGHVS, CDR2 FNYEAQ. CDR3 protein: CASSFGDRENQPQHF. The CDR3 coding sequence is TGTGCCAGCAGCTTTGGTGACAGGGAAAATCAGCCCCAGCATTTT.

This clonotype was found many times. J is TRBJ1-5 and V is TRBV24-1; D gene unclear. CDR1 is KGHDR, CDR2 SFDVKD, per germline. V lost 5 bases and J lost 6, with 13 bases in between. The CDR3 has 14 amino acids. CDR3 amino acids: CATSGAVHTQPQHF. CDR3 nucleotides: TGTGCCACCAGTGGCGCCGTGCACACTCAGCCCCAGCATTTT.

This clonotype was found many times. This sequence joins TRBV6-5 and TRBJ1-2; 12 nucleotides match TRBD1. This CDR3 has 16 amino acids. Germline assignment: CDR1 MNHEY and CDR2 SVGAGI. The V segment lost 1 base and the J segment 4 bases; nucleotides outside the gene matches: 4. DNA of the CDR3: TGTGCCAGCAGTTACTTTGGGACAGGGGGCCTCTATGGCTACACCTTC. Protein product: CASSYFGTGGLYGYTF.

In its sample, this clonotype was seen many times. V usage is TRBV12-3 or TRBV12-4 and J usage is TRBJ2-1; D perhaps matches TRBD2 (7 bases). Trimming left V 6 bases short and J 7 bases short, with 16 bases between. The CDR3 loop spans 14 amino acids. For the CDR3, the DNA is TGTGCCAGCAGGGGGAGGGGGGGGGCAAATGAGCAGTTCTTC. It translates to CASRGRGGANEQFF.

The rearrangement joins TRBV6-2 or TRBV6-3 to TRBJ2-7; TRBD2 agrees at 8 bases. J gave up 4 bases and V 2 bases, and 4 bases lay outside the gene matches. This CDR3 comprises 14 residues. CDR1 is MNHEY, CDR2 SVGEGT, per germline. The CDR3 loop reads CASSYGAGAYEQYF. The CDR3 coding sequence is TGTGCCAGCAGTTACGGAGCGGGAGCGTACGAGCAGTACTTC.

This clonotype was seen at least ten times. The rearrangement links TRBV12-3 or TRBV12-4 to TRBJ1-5; the match to TRBD1 covers 7 bases. Trimming took 5 bases from V and 7 from J; bases not matched to a gene: 8. The length of the CDR3 is 14 residues. In DNA form, the CDR3 reads TGTGCCAGCAGTCAGACAGGGTGGGGGCAGCCCCAGCATTTT. This gives the protein CASSQTGWGQPQHF.

In its sample, this clonotype was seen many times. This sequence joins TRBV7-8 and TRBJ2-7, with D perhaps assigned TRBD1 or TRBD2 (5 bases each). CDR3 length: 15 residues. CDR1 and CDR2 (germline): SGHVS, FQNEAQ. Trimming pared 0 bases from V and 0 bases from J, leaving 9 bases between. The CDR3, as DNA: TGTGCCAGCAGCTTAGCGGGACGAAGCTCCTACGAGCAGTACTTC. Translation gives CASSLAGRSSYEQYF. The variable domain in full, completed from reference TRBV7-8 and TRBJ2-7, reads GAGVSQSPRYKVAKRGQDVALRCDPISGHVSLFWYQQALGQGPEFLTYFQNEAQLDKSGLPSDRFFAERPEGSVSTLKIQRTQQEDSAVYLCASSLAGRSSYEQYFGPGTRLTVT.

The V call is TRBV13, the J call TRBJ1-1; D unresolved. Germline lookup yields CDR1 PRHDT and CDR2 FYEKMQ (reference sequence). Between the trimmed V and J ends, which lost 5 bases and 5 bases, there was a span of 12 bases. The CDR3 sequence is 13 residues long. CDR3 region: CASSALGNTEAFF. In DNA form, the CDR3 reads TGTGCCAGCAGCGCACTTGGGAATACTGAAGCTTTCTTT.

This clonotype has at least ten counts. The chain combines TRBV10-1 with TRBJ2-5; the match to TRBD2 covers 9 bases. This CDR3 contains 16 residues. In germline, CDR1 is WNHNN, CDR2 SYGVQD (reference sequence). V trimming: 0 bases; J trimming: 7 bases; junction bases outside the gene matches: 9. CDR3 region: CASSESLAGTYRTQYF. DNA for the CDR3: TGCGCCAGCAGTGAGTCACTAGCGGGTACCTATCGGACCCAGTACTTC.

The chain couples TRBV28 to TRBJ1-1, with a possible D match to TRBD1 (5 bases). From germline, CDR1 is MDHEN and CDR2 SYDVKM. Trimming left V 6 bases short and J 6 bases short, with 14 bases between. The CDR3 spans 13 residues. The DNA of the CDR3 is TGTGCCAGCAGGGATCTCGGGGGGTCTGAAGCTTTCTTT. It yields the protein CASRDLGGSEAFF.

Notes on this clonotype: A much larger clone sits a single nucleotide away, making a read error possible. This rearrangement joins TRBV29-1 to TRBJ1-2; D not resolved. In germline, CDR1 is SQVTM, CDR2 ANQGSEA. This CDR3 is 11 amino acids long. The V end lost 1 base, the J end lost 4 bases, and 4 bases lay between the germline ends. DNA for the CDR3: TGCAGCGTTGAAGCTTGCTATGGCTACACCTTC. As protein: CSVEACYGYTF. Based on the CDR3 plus reference TRBV29-1 and TRBJ1-2, the full variable domain is SAVISQKPSRDICQRGTSLTIQCQVDSQVTMMFWYRQQPGQSLTLIATANQGSEATYESGFVIDKFPISRPNLTFSTLTVSNMSPEDSSIYLCSVEACYGYTFGSGTRLTVV.

In this sample, this clonotype turned up many times. The V gene is TRBV4-3, the J gene TRBJ2-5, with 10 nucleotides matching TRBD1. This CDR3 has 15 amino acids. In germline, CDR1 is LGHNA, CDR2 YSLEER. V lost 4 bases, J lost 4 bases, and 6 bases stayed unmatched. The CDR3 region has the DNA TGCGCCAGCAGCCCCGGGACAGGGGTTTTAGAGACCCAGTACTTC. Amino acids: CASSPGTGVLETQYF.